This entry lists 2 T cell receptor beta chains sequenced from one sample in a study of response to subunit inactivated influenza vaccine (dated by TCRdb to the late 2010s). Libraries were prepared through RT-PCR. TCRdb shows the sequencer as Illumina HiSeq 2500. Through fastp at Q25 and MiXCR, TCRdb rebuilt clones from the public reads, retaining in-frame beta chains. When rows share a CDR3 protein, they turn into one entry using the most common DNA and genes. For this sample there are fewer than 800,000 distinct CDR3 sequences; around a sixth appear just once. The ten biggest clones cover approximately 10% of the sample. Specimen: PBMCs from blood, collected approximately 12 days after vaccination. These receptors all stem from a man aged 45 to 65 who received an inactivated influenza vaccine. Donor details come from another sample of the same person, matched by shared clones.

This sequence joins TRBV7-3 and TRBJ1-1; D perhaps matches TRBD1 (6 bases). V shed 0 bases and J shed 4 bases, with 9 bases lying between them. This CDR3 is built from 14 residues. CDR1 and CDR2 from the germline V gene are SGHTA and FQGTGA. The CDR3 spells CASSLTEGGTEAFF. For the CDR3, the DNA is TGTGCCAGCAGCTTAACGGAGGGGGGCACTGAAGCTTTCTTT.

This clonotype occurred a few times. The J gene is TRBJ2-6, the V gene TRBV6-2 or TRBV6-3; the D gene is possibly TRBD2 (6 bases). Germline CDR1 is MNHEY and CDR2 is SVGEGT. The CDR3 loop spans 21 amino acids. Trimming removed 7 bases at V and 4 bases at J, with 32 bases between. The CDR3 spells CASTPRSYLRGKVAGANVLTF. The CDR3 DNA reads TGTGCCAGCACCCCGCGCTCCTATTTACGGGGGAAGGTGGCCGGGGCCAACGTCCTGACTTTC.